This T cell receptor (beta chain) came from a study of molecular identifiers for immune sequencing clone quantification. Study-wide results and caveats: Barcodes shared by identical TCR molecules could lead to underestimated sizes of highly expanded clones.

The ends lost 0 bases at V and 5 bases at J; junction bases unmatched: 10. Germline-derived CDR1 and CDR2 are KGHSH and LQKENI. This CDR3 is 16 amino acids long. TCR libraries were built in bulk with a published protocol and specific TCR primers. TCRdb re-called the PCR reads through MiXCR, storing one row per CDR3 protein. The sample lists about 320,000 distinct CDR3 sequences; over 20% were seen once. Remarks on this clonotype: Its target is not known.

Sorted naive CD8 T cells were those defined as CD8+CD4-CCR7+CD45RA+. This clonotype originated in a human donor in good health. Some libraries in this study had Jurkat cell RNA spiked in. The chain links TRBV18 to TRBJ2-7, with 7 bases fitting TRBD1. Material: naive CD8+ T cells from blood, with Jurkat cell RNA spiked in. As for subset: FACS-sorted CD8+CD4-CCR7+CD45RA+ naive T cells. The CDR3 here is CASSPPPGQARDEQYF. In DNA, the CDR3 is TGTGCCAGCTCACCACCCCCAGGACAGGCCCGGGACGAGCAGTACTTC.